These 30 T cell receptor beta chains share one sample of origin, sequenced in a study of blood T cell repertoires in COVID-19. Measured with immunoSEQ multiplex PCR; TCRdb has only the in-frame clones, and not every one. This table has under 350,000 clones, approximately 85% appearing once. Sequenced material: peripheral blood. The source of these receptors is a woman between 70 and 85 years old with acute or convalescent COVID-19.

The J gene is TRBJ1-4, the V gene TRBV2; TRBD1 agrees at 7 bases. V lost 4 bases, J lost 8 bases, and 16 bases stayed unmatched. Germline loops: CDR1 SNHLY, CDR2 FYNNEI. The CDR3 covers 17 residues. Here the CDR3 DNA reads TGTGCCAGCAGTGGGTCCCCGCCCGCAGCACAGGGGGAAAAACTGTTTTTT. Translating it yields CASSGSPPAAQGEKLFF. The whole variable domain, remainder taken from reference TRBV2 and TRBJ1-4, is EPEVTQTPSHQVTQMGQEVILRCVPISNHLYFYWYRQILGQKVEFLVSFYNNEISEKSEIFDDQFSVERPDGSNFTLKIRSTKLEDSAMYFCASSGSPPAAQGEKLFFGSGTQLSVL.

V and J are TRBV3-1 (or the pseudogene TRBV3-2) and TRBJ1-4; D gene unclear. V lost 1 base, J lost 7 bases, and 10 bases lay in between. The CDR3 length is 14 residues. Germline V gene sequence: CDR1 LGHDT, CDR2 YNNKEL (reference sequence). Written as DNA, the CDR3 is TGTGCCAGCAGCCAAGCGGGGTCGGCTGAAAAACTGTTTTTT. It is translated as CASSQAGSAEKLFF.

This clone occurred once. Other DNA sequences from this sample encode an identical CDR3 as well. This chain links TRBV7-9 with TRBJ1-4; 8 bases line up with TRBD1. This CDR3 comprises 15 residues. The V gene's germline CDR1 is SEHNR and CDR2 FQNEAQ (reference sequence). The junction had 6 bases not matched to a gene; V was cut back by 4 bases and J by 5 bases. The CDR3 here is CASSSPGTGNEKLFF. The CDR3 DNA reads TGTGCCAGCAGCTCCCCAGGGACAGGAAATGAAAAACTGTTTTTT.

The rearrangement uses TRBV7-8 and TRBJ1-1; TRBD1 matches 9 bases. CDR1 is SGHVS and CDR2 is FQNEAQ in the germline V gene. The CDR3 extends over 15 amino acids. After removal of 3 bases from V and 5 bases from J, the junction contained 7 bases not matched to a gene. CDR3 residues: CASSFYRGRGTEAFF. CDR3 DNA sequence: TGTGCCAGCAGCTTTTACAGGGGGCGCGGAACTGAAGCTTTCTTT.

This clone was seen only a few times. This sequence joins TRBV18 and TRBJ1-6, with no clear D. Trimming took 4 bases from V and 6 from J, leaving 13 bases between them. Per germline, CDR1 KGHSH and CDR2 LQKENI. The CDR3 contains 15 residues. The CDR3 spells CASSLDRVPNSPLHF. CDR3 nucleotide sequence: TGTGCCAGCTCACTCGATCGGGTCCCTAATTCACCCCTCCACTTT.

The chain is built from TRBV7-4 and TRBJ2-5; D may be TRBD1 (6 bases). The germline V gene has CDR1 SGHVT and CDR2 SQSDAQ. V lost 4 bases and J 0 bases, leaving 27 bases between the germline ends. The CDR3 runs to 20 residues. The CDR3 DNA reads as TGTGCCAGCAGCTCCCCGACAGGCCTCGAGCGCGGGCCGGACCAAGAGACCCAGTACTTC. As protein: CASSSPTGLERGPDQETQYF. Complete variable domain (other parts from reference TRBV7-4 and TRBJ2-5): GAGVSQSPRYKVAKRGRDVALRCDSISGHVTLYWYRQTLGQGSEVLTYSQSDAQRDKSGRPSGRFSAERPERSVSTLKIQRTEQGDSAVYLCASSSPTGLERGPDQETQYFGPGTRLLVL.

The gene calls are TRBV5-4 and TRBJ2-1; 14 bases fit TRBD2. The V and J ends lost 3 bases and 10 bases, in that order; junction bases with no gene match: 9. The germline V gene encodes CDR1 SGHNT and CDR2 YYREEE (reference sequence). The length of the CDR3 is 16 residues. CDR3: CASSWKTSGGAREQFF. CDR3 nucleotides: TGTGCCAGCAGCTGGAAGACTAGCGGGGGGGCGAGGGAGCAGTTCTTC.

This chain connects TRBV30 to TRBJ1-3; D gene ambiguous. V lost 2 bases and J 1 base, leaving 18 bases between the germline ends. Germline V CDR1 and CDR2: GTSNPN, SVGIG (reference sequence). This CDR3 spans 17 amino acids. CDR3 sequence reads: CAWSSPPGKDSGNTIYF. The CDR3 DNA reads TGTGCCTGGAGTTCACCTCCGGGGAAGGATTCTGGAAACACCATATATTTT.

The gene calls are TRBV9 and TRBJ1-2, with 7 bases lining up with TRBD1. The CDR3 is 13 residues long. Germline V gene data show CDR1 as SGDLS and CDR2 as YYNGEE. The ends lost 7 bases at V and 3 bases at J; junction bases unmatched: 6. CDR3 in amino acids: CASGSDRDYGYTF. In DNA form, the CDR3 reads TGTGCCAGCGGGTCAGACAGGGACTATGGCTACACCTTC.

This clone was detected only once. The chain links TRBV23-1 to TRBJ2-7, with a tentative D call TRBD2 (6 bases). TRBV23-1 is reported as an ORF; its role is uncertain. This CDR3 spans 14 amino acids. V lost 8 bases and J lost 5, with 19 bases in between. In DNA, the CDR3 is TGCGCCAGCCAGAGCGAGGAGGGCAACCACGAGCAGTACTTC. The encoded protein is CASQSEEGNHEQYF.

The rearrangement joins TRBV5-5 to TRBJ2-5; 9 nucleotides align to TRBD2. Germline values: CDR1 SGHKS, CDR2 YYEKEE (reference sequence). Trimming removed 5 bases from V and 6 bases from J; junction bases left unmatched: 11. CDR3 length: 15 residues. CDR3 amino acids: CASRREAGGEKTQYF. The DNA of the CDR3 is TGTGCCAGCAGACGGGAAGCGGGGGGAGAAAAGACCCAGTACTTC.

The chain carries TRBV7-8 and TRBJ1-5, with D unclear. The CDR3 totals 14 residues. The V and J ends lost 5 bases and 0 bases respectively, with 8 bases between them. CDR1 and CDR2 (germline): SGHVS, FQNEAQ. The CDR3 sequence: CASSATDSNQPQHF. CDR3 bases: TGTGCCAGCAGCGCCACTGATAGCAATCAGCCCCAGCATTTT.

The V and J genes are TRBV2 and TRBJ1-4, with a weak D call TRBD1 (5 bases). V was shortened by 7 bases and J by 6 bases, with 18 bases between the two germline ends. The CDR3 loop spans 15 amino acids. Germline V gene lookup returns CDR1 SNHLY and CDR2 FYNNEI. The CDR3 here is CASKGQRITHEKLFF. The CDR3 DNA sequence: TGTGCCAGCAAGGGGCAGAGAATAACACATGAAAAACTGTTTTTT.

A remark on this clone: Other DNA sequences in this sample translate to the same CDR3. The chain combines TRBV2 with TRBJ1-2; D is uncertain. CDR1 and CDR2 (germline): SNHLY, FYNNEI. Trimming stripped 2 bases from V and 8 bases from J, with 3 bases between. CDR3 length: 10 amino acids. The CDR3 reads CASSESGYTF. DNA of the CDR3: TGTGCCAGCAGTGAATCGGGCTACACCTTC. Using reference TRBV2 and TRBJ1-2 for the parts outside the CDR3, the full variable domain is EPEVTQTPSHQVTQMGQEVILRCVPISNHLYFYWYRQILGQKVEFLVSFYNNEISEKSEIFDDQFSVERPDGSNFTLKIRSTKLEDSAMYFCASSESGYTFGSGTRLTVV.

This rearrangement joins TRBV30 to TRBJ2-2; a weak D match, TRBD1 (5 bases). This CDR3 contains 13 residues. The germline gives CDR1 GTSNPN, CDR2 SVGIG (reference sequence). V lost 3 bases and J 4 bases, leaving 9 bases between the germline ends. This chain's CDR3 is CAWSPGFTGELFF. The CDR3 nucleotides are TGTGCCTGGAGCCCAGGGTTCACCGGGGAGCTGTTTTTT.

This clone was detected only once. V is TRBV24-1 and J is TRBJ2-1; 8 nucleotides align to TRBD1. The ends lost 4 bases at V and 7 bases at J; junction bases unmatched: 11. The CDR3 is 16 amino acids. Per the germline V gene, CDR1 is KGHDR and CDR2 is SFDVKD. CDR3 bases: TGTGCCACCAGTGACCGGGGCGGACAGGGCCTAAATGAGCAGTTCTTC. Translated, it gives CATSDRGGQGLNEQFF.

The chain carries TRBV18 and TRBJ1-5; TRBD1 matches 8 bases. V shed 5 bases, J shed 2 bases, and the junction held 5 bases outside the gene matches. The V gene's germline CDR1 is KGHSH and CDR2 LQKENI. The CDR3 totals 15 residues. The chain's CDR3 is CASSSGQGGNQPQHF. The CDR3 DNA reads TGTGCCAGCTCATCAGGACAGGGCGGCAATCAGCCCCAGCATTTT.

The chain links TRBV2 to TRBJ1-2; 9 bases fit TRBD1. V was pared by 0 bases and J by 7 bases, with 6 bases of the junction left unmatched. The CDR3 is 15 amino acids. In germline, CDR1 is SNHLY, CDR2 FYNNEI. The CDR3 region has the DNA TGTGCCAGCAGTGAAGCGGGACAGGGATTCGGTGGCTACACCTTC. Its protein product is CASSEAGQGFGGYTF. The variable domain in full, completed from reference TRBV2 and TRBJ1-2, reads EPEVTQTPSHQVTQMGQEVILRCVPISNHLYFYWYRQILGQKVEFLVSFYNNEISEKSEIFDDQFSVERPDGSNFTLKIRSTKLEDSAMYFCASSEAGQGFGGYTFGSGTRLTVV.

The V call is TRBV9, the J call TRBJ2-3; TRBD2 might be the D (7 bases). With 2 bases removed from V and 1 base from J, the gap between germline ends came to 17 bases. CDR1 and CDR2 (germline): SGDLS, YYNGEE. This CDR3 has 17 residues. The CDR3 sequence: CASSVSPAGAGTDTQYF. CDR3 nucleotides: TGTGCCAGCAGCGTCTCCCCCGCGGGGGCGGGCACAGATACGCAGTATTTT.

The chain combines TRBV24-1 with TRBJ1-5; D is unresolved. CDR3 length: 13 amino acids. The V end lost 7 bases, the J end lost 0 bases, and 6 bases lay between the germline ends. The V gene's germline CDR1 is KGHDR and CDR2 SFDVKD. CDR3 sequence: CATRQPSNQPQHF. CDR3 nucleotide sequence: TGTGCCACCAGACAGCCTAGCAATCAGCCCCAGCATTTT.

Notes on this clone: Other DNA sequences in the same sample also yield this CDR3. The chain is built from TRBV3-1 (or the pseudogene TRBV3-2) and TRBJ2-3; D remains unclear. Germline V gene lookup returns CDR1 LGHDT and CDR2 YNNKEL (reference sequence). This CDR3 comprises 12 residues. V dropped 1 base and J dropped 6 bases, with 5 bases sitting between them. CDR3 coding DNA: TGTGCCAGCAGCCAAGGGGCCGATACGCAGTATTTT. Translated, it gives CASSQGADTQYF.

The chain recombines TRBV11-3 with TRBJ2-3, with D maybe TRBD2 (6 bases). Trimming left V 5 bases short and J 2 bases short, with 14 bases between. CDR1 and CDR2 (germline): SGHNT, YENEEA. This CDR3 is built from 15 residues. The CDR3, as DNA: TGTGCCAGCAGCCTTGGGGGAGGACCCACAGATACGCAGTATTTT. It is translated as CASSLGGGPTDTQYF.

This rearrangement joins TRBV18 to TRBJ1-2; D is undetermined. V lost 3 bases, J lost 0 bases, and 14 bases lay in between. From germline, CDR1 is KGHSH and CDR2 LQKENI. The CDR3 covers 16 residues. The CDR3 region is CASSPLTGGSNYGYTF. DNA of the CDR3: TGTGCCAGCTCACCCCTCACCGGAGGGTCTAACTATGGCTACACCTTC.

CDR3 bases: TGTGCCAGTATGGCGGGGGGCCTCTACAATGAGCAGTTCTTC. Amino acids: CASMAGGLYNEQFF. The chain couples TRBV6-5 to TRBJ2-1; 8 nucleotides match TRBD2. This CDR3 is built from 14 residues. The V and J ends lost 9 bases and 3 bases, in that order; junction bases with no gene match: 7. From germline, CDR1 is MNHEY and CDR2 SVGAGI.

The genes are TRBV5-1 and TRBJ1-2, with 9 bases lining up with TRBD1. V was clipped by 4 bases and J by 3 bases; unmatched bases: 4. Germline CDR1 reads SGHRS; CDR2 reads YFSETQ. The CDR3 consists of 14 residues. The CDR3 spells CASSPDRGHYGYTF. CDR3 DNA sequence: TGCGCCAGCAGCCCGGACAGGGGACACTATGGCTACACCTTC.

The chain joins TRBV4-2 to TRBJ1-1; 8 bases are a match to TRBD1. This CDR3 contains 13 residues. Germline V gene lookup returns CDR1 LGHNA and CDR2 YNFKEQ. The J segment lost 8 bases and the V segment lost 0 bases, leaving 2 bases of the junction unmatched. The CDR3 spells CASSQEWDREAFF. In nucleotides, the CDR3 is TGTGCCAGCAGCCAAGAGTGGGACAGGGAAGCTTTCTTT.

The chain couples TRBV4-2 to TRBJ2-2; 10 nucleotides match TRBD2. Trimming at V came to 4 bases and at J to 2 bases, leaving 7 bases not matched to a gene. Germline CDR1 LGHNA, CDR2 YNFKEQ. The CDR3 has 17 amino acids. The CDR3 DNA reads TGTGCCAGCAGCCGAAGGACTAGCGGTGACAACACCGGGGAGCTGTTTTTT. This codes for CASSRRTSGDNTGELFF.

CDR3: CATRGTGLEKLFF. For the CDR3, the DNA is TGTGCCACCCGAGGGACAGGGCTTGAAAAACTGTTTTTT. The chain joins TRBV19 to TRBJ1-4; the match to TRBD1 covers 9 bases. The V segment lost 10 bases and the J segment 7 bases; nucleotides outside the gene matches: 7. The germline CDR1 and CDR2 sequences are LNHDA and SQIVND (reference sequence). This CDR3 has 13 amino acids.

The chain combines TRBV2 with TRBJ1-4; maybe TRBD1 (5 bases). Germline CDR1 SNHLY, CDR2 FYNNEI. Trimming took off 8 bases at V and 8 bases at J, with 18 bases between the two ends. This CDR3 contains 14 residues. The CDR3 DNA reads TGTGCCAGCCTAGCGGGACGGCTTAGGGAAAAACTGTTTTTT. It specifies CASLAGRLREKLFF.

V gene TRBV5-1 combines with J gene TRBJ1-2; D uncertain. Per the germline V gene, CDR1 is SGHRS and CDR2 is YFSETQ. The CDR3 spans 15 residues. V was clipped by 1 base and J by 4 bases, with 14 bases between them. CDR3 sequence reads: CASSLITGFGYGYTF. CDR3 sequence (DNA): TGCGCCAGCAGCTTGATTACGGGTTTCGGCTATGGCTACACCTTC.